This T cell receptor (beta chain) was captured in a study of metastatic and nonmetastatic thyroid tumors. In this sample, this clone turned up many times. This CDR3 comprises 11 residues. The V gene's germline CDR1 is GTSNPN and CDR2 SVGIG (reference sequence). V shed 4 bases and J shed 3 bases, with 7 bases lying between them. Patients underwent thyroid surgery, and none had received any treatment before it. With MiXCR, TCRdb reprocessed the PCR reads. Counted here are just over 70,000 clones, roughly 18% occurring once; the ten biggest clones make up roughly 13%. Sequences were obtained from blood. The chain has TRBV30 and TRBJ2-7; D perhaps matches TRBD2 (5 bases). The clonotype was recovered from a female donor with papillary thyroid cancer or a benign thyroid nodule (not recorded which). Some clones in this sample may be carry-over from other donors' samples. CDR3 nucleotides: TGTGCCTGGACCCGGGACTACGAGCAGTACTTC. Its protein product is CAWTRDYEQYF.